This T cell receptor (beta chain) was recorded in a study of CD8+ T cells in alopecia areata. Study at large: Treated patients took oral tofacitinib at 5 to 10 mg twice daily.

The authors extracted RNA and reverse transcribed it into cDNA as the sequencing template. Method: immunoSEQ multiplex PCR; TCRdb's copy keeps in-frame clones and lacks some. The sample includes 35,000 to 50,000 clones, 80% to 95% of them seen just once. This CDR3 region has 15 residues. Between the trimmed V and J ends, which lost 1 base and 5 bases, there was a span of 12 bases. CDR1 and CDR2 from the germline V gene are MNHEY and SMNVEV (reference sequence). Treatment in this sample: oral pan-JAK inhibitor, 5-10 mg twice daily. As part of sample collection, lesional scalp punch biopsies and peripheral blood were taken from alopecia areata patients.

The sequences come from CD8+ T cells sorted from blood, collected at week 24, from a patient treated with tofacitinib. The sequence was obtained from a human donor with alopecia areata. V usage is TRBV27 and J usage is TRBJ2-1; possibly TRBD1 for D (5 bases). The CDR3 here is CASSLFGQGDNEQFF. The CDR3 nucleotides read TGTGCCAGCAGTTTATTCGGACAAGGAGACAATGAGCAGTTCTTC.